The 11 T cell receptor beta chains listed next were all sequenced from one sample in a study of STAT3 mutations in large granular lymphocyte leukemia. Study conclusions and caveats: Every T-cell large granular lymphocyte leukemia patient had at least one immunodominant TCR beta clonotype.

These receptors are not linked to any known antigen. Clones were read by immunoSEQ multiplex PCR, and TCRdb kept only the in-frame ones, dropping some. The table has about 5,200 clones, around 71% seen once; the top ten hold around half. The source material was PBMCs. These receptors all stem from a human donor with T large granular lymphocyte leukemia. Some clones in this sample may be carry-over from other donors' samples.

The chain links TRBV7-9 to TRBJ2-6, with D tentatively TRBD1 (6 bases). Germline CDR1 SEHNR, CDR2 FQNEAQ (reference sequence). V was pared by 1 base and J by 4 bases, with 17 bases between. There are 18 residues in the CDR3. This CDR3 is CASSLGVGRGRGANVLTF. As DNA, the CDR3 is TGTGCCAGCAGCTTAGGGGTGGGCAGGGGAAGAGGGGCCAACGTCCTGACTTTC.

This chain joins TRBV18 and TRBJ2-7; tentative D call: TRBD1 (6 bases). This CDR3 region has 14 residues. The germline CDR1 and CDR2 sequences are KGHSH and LQKENI. Trimming cost V 2 bases and J 9 bases, with 17 bases left between them. As DNA, the CDR3 is TGTGCCAGCTCACCAACGGGACAAGACTTTGGGCAGTACTTC. Residues: CASSPTGQDFGQYF.

The chain carries TRBV7-9 and TRBJ2-5, with 8 bases fitting TRBD1. The CDR3 length is 16 residues. Germline CDR1 SEHNR, CDR2 FQNEAQ (reference sequence). V was pared by 2 bases and J by 3 bases, with 8 bases of the junction left unmatched. Here the CDR3 DNA reads TGTGCCAGCAGCTTAACGCAGGGGGCGGATGAAGAGACCCAGTACTTC. Encoded protein: CASSLTQGADEETQYF.

The chain links TRBV5-4 to TRBJ1-1; 7 bases match TRBD1. Germline assignment: CDR1 SGHNT and CDR2 YYREEE (reference sequence). This CDR3 is 15 amino acids long. Losses at the gene ends were 1 base for V and 5 bases for J; bases not matched to a gene: 8. CDR3 DNA sequence: TGTGCCAGCAGCTTGAAAGAGGGGGCAGGTACTGAAGCTTTCTTT. Translated: CASSLKEGAGTEAFF. Complete variable domain (other parts from reference TRBV5-4 and TRBJ1-1): ETGVTQSPTHLIKTRGQQVTLRCSSQSGHNTVSWYQQALGQGPQFIFQYYREEENGRGNFPPRFSGLQFPNYSSELNVNALELDDSALYLCASSLKEGAGTEAFFGQGTRLTVV.

This chain links TRBV18 with TRBJ1-1; possible D gene TRBD1, 6 bases. This CDR3 is 15 amino acids long. V was trimmed by 5 bases and J by 3 bases, leaving 16 bases between them. Germline V gives CDR1 KGHSH, CDR2 LQKENI. Here the CDR3 reads CASSALGGLDTEAFF. The CDR3 DNA is TGTGCCAGCTCAGCCCTGGGGGGGCTGGACACTGAAGCTTTCTTT.

This clone is medium-sized in the sample. This sample also contains other DNA sequences that code for the same CDR3. The chain is built from TRBV7-9 and TRBJ1-5; tentatively, D is TRBD1 (5 bases). The germline V gene encodes CDR1 SEHNR and CDR2 FQNEAQ (reference sequence). The V and J ends lost 8 bases and 3 bases respectively, with 8 bases between them. The CDR3 runs to 12 residues. The CDR3 here is CASGTDNQPQHF. The CDR3 DNA reads as TGTGCCAGCGGGACGGACAATCAGCCCCAGCATTTT.

This chain links TRBV15 with TRBJ1-2; D is unclear. The germline V gene encodes CDR1 LNHNV and CDR2 YYDKDF (reference sequence). The CDR3 sequence is 15 residues long. Between the trimmed V and J ends, which lost 0 bases and 7 bases, there was a span of 15 bases. CDR3 sequence (DNA): TGTGCCACCAGCAGAGATCCCACAGATCTAGGTGGCTACACCTTC. This sequence encodes CATSRDPTDLGGYTF.

This chain links TRBV6-6 with TRBJ1-4, with TRBD1 as a possible D gene (6 bases). Trimming took off 5 bases at V and 6 bases at J, with 19 bases between the two ends. The CDR3 consists of 16 residues. Germline values: CDR1 MNHNY, CDR2 SVGAGI (reference sequence). DNA for the CDR3: TGTGCCAGCAGTCGTCGCCCCGGAGGGGGAGATGAAAAACTGTTTTTT. This encodes CASSRRPGGGDEKLFF.

V and J are TRBV5-6 and TRBJ1-3; a weak D match, TRBD1 (6 bases). CDR3 length equals 13 residues. V was pared by 1 base and J by 13 bases, with 15 bases between. CDR1 is SGHDT, CDR2 YYEEEE, per germline. The CDR3 loop reads CASSLSPRGPIYF. The CDR3 region has the DNA TGTGCCAGCAGCTTGAGCCCCAGGGGACCAATATATTTT.

This clone was seen more than once but under ten times. The chain recombines TRBV6-6 with TRBJ2-7, with D possibly being TRBD1 (6 bases). Germline V gene lookup returns CDR1 MNHNY and CDR2 SVGAGI (reference sequence). V was shortened by 2 bases and J by 0 bases, with 11 bases between the two germline ends. The CDR3 runs to 15 residues. In nucleotides, the CDR3 is TGTGCCAGCAGTTACGCACAGGGTCCCTCCTACGAGCAGTACTTC. This encodes CASSYAQGPSYEQYF.

The rearrangement uses TRBV4-1 and TRBJ1-1, with a tentative D call TRBD1 (5 bases). The CDR3 covers 13 residues. Germline V lookup: CDR1 MGHRA, CDR2 YSYEKL. Trimming removed 7 bases at V and 0 bases at J, with 9 bases between. The CDR3 loop is CASMRGLNTEAFF. The CDR3 nucleotides read TGCGCCAGCATGAGGGGCTTGAACACTGAAGCTTTCTTT.